This TCR beta chain is from a study of multiple sclerosis patients with progressive multifocal leukoencephalopathy. V lost 0 bases and J lost 8, with 11 bases in between. This CDR3 is 14 amino acids long. Per the germline V gene, CDR1 is SGHTS and CDR2 is YDEGEE. Every PCR reaction included synthetic inline CDR3 controls for all V-J pairings. TCRdb's copy holds only in-frame clones and misses some; the assay was immunoSEQ multiplex PCR. The table includes around 30,000 clones, around 91% detected once. Regarding time point: before natalizumab initiation. The V and J genes are TRBV5-8 and TRBJ1-4; no clear D. This receptor was identified in a human donor with multiple sclerosis. Input material: PBMCs. CDR3 bases: TGTGCCAGCAGCTTGGTTCTTGCGGGGGAAAAACTGTTTTTT. As protein: CASSLVLAGEKLFF.